This record concerns one T cell receptor (beta chain) sequence. Per the authors' pipeline: Reference gene primer amplification gave nucleated cell count estimates. The table came from immunoSEQ multiplex PCR; TCRdb's copy has only in-frame clones and leaves some out. Clone size and V and J calls were adopted from that table, with D and trimming inferred from the DNA. The table includes over 95,000 clones, approximately 88% detected once. This specimen belongs to a study of blood T cell repertoires in COVID-19. As for the study in general: COVID-19 samples from acute and convalescent phases originated in the United States, Italy and Spain. T cells, B-cell-depleted T cells, or PBMCs provided the cDNA or gDNA that served as material.

Trimming cost V 2 bases and J 9 bases; bases outside gene matches: 10. CDR3 length: 16 amino acids. Germline V gene sequence: CDR1 GTSNPN, CDR2 SVGIG (reference sequence). This TCR was recovered from a woman between 40 and 55 years old with acute or convalescent COVID-19. The rearrangement links TRBV30 to TRBJ2-1; 13 positions match TRBD2. The sequenced material came from peripheral blood. CDR3 nucleotides: TGTGCCTGGAGTTCTGCCAGACTAGCGGGGGGAGGTGAGCAGTTCTTC. This encodes CAWSSARLAGGGEQFF. The full variable domain, its missing parts supplied by reference TRBV30 and TRBJ2-1, is SQTIHQWPATLVQPVGSPLSLECTVEGTSNPNLYWYRQAAGRGLQLLFYSVGIGQISSEVPQNLSASRPQDRQFILSSKKLLLSDSGFYLCAWSSARLAGGGEQFFGPGTRLTVL.